These T cell receptor beta chains were read from a single sample in a study of blood T cells in healthy people across ages. TCRdb reanalysed the 5' RACE reads using MiXCR and keeps one entry per CDR3 protein. The sample yields about 1.4 million distinct CDR3 sequences, around 55% seen once. The sample was blood. All receptors come from a man younger than 35 in good health. Each CDR3 is given with its conserved first and last residue. The order of the fields is J gene, clone size, D gene, V gene, CDR3 length, CDR3 protein, CDR3 DNA. A D gene is named only where the DNA matches it firmly. Some rows have no size entry. The others give once, few or many, or a class for an expanded clone.

J: TRBJ2-1; size: -; D: -; V: TRBV5-1; length: 15; CDR3: CASSLLTGGQHEQFF; DNA: TGCGCCAGCAGCTTATTAACGGGGGGCCAACATGAGCAGTTCTTC
J: TRBJ2-5; size: -; D: -; V: TRBV29-1; length: 13; CDR3: CSAKDWRQETQYF; DNA: TGCAGCGCCAAAGACTGGAGACAAGAGACCCAGTACTTC
J: TRBJ2-4; size: -; D: -; V: TRBV20-1; length: 13; CDR3: CSAREGTQNIQYF; DNA: TGCAGTGCTAGAGAAGGGACACAAAACATTCAGTACTTC
J: TRBJ2-3; size: -; D: TRBD1; V: TRBV12-5; length: 15; CDR3: CASGLTGGYTDTQYF; DNA: TGTGCTAGTGGTTTGACAGGGGGATACACAGATACGCAGTATTTT
J: TRBJ1-2; size: -; D: -; V: TRBV15; length: 12; CDR3: CATSRDHRDPTF; DNA: TGTGCCACCAGCAGAGATCATAGGGACCCCACCTTC
J: TRBJ2-3; size: few; D: TRBD2; V: TRBV4-1; length: 16; CDR3: CASSQEGTSGTDTQYF; DNA: TGCGCCAGCAGCCAAGAAGGGACTAGTGGAACAGATACGCAGTATTTT
J: TRBJ2-3; size: once; D: -; V: TRBV29-1; length: 15; CDR3: CSVEGGIIAGDTQYF; DNA: TGCAGCGTTGAAGGGGGGATAATAGCTGGAGATACGCAGTATTTT
J: TRBJ2-5; size: -; D: TRBD2; V: TRBV28; length: 17; CDR3: CASSSQRGDSTGETQYF; DNA: TGTGCCAGCAGTTCGCAGCGGGGGGACTCTACAGGGGAGACCCAGTACTTC
J: TRBJ2-3; size: -; D: -; V: TRBV10-2; length: 16; CDR3: CASSLTRTPSTDTQYF; DNA: TGCGCCAGCAGTCTTACTCGGACTCCTAGCACAGATACGCAGTATTTT
J: TRBJ2-1; size: -; D: -; V: TRBV4-3; length: 16; CDR3: CASSQEGPDNYNEQFF; DNA: TGCGCCAGCAGCCAAGAGGGCCCGGACAACTACAATGAGCAGTTCTTC
J: TRBJ1-1; size: few; D: -; V: TRBV6-4; length: 13; CDR3: CASSDSLGTEAFF; DNA: TGTGCCAGCAGTGATTCCCTGGGGACTGAAGCTTTCTTT
J: TRBJ2-6; size: few; D: -; V: TRBV12-3/TRBV12-4; length: 14; CDR3: CASSSQVGANVLTF; DNA: TGTGCCAGCAGTTCCCAGGTCGGGGCCAACGTCCTGACTTTC